This TCR beta chain stems from a study of human T cells and chemical hapten exposure (dated by TCRdb to the early 2020s). Context from the whole study: For sensitization, 2% DPC in acetone was applied to a 2 cm by 2 cm area of upper inner arm skin. Around 29 alopecia patients provided blood for TCR sequencing at one to four time points (pre-sensitization, 2, 6 and 24 weeks). Patients additionally received weekly therapeutic DPC doses to the scalp throughout the roughly 24-week study period. Patch testing was done on the upper back using Finn chambers containing 0.01% DPC, and results were scored after 6 days according to International Contact Dermatitis Research Group standards. This study followed changes in the peripheral blood TCR repertoire in vivo during primary and secondary sensitization of alopecia patients to the hapten diphenylcyclopropenone (DPC). Libraries were pooled for sequencing, and per-sample TCR yields varied mainly because of small differences in library volumes within the pool. Blood samples were taken from patients before sensitization (week 0) and at 2, 6 and about 24 weeks after DPC sensitization. The patient cohort, mostly female, included alopecia areata with under or over 50% scalp involvement, alopecia totalis and alopecia universalis.

Broader findings and caveats from the paper: Compared with pre-sensitization or healthy control sets, expanded TCRs formed significantly more large CDR3 similarity clusters, which is consistent with antigen-driven responses. Patch test score correlated positively with the number of PT1 expanded TCRs, reaching significance at thresholds 8, 16 and 32 but not at 4. Repeated subsampling changed both the strength of the expansion versus patch-test correlation and the threshold at which that correlation became significant. All patients had alopecia, a presumed autoimmune disease, so their immune response might differ from that of healthy individuals. DPC sensitization did not change how many TCRs were above 1 in 1000 frequency, and no evidence was found of alterations in global repertoire structure.

The intended sense of this specimen's time point label: pre-sensitization, week 0. The intended sense of this specimen's treatment or condition label: therapeutic diphenylcyclopropenone sensitization with weekly scalp DPC. Blood at each patch-test visit was drawn before the patch test was applied. Patients were considered eligible if aged 18 to 70, diagnosed with alopecia and deemed suitable for DPC therapy, and patients were excluded if pregnant. Total RNA was isolated from unfractionated whole blood collected in Tempus Blood RNA tubes. With regard to this clonotype: It has no known antigen specificity. Per-nucleotide qualities are absent, and no much larger clonotype sits a single base away.

The CDR3, cysteine through phenylalanine, is 17 amino acids long. This entry keeps only the CDR3 DNA: 51 bases, framed from base 1. Per the germline V gene, MGHRA is the CDR1 and YSYEKL is the CDR2. Trimming removed 1 base from V and 10 bases from J; the gene matches leave 14 bases unexplained. The library was prepared using RACE. Sequenced on a NextSeq 500. During library preparation, unique molecular identifiers were attached to individual cDNA molecules so that TCRs could be counted quantitatively and reproducibly. For every blood RNA sample, sequencing covered both the TCR alpha and TCR beta chains. The authors' analysis ran thus. A median of about 87,000 TCRs per sample was observed, with a range of about 23,224 to 690,600. The Decombinator software suite was used to annotate V, J and CDR3 in the TCR reads. To make PS versus PT1 abundance plots, every sample was subsampled to the same number of TCRs (28,000). TCRs were defined as expanded if absent before sensitization and observed at least eight times at the 2-week time point. Clones were called with MiXCR by TCRdb after fastp trimmed the public reads at Q25, and only in-frame beta chains were retained. Each record represents a unique CDR3 protein, reported with the most common genes and DNA among its rows. These V and J calls are TCRdb output, not the study's own analysis. A total of around 92,000 distinct CDR3 sequences appear in this sample, approximately 11% of them only once. The ten largest clonotypes hold approximately 3.3% of the sample.

The sequence derives from a woman aged 55 to 70 with alopecia areata. Some clones in this sample may be carry-over from other donors' samples. The rearrangement joined TRBV4-1 to TRBJ1-2; 11 junctional bases match TRBD1. The specimen comprised whole blood, sampled in connection with sensitization to the hapten diphenylcyclopropenone (DPC). CDR3 reads: CASSQAALGQGGTNYTF. In nucleotide form, the sequence is TGCGCCAGCAGCCAAGCCGCCCTGGGACAGGGGGGAACGAACTACACCTTC.